What follows describes a single T cell receptor beta chain. Unique molecular identifiers were attached to individual cDNA molecules during library preparation. TCRdb passed the RACE reads through MiXCR, listing each CDR3 protein once. The data hold 180,000 or so distinct CDR3 sequences, with around 20% observed a single time. As for time point: patch test 1, 2 weeks after DPC sensitization. Specified treatment: therapeutic diphenylcyclopropenone sensitization with weekly scalp DPC. This sample was included in a study of human T cells and chemical hapten exposure. This CDR3 comprises 15 residues. Trimming shortened V by 0 bases and J by 8 bases, and 16 bases separated the two germline ends. The germline gives CDR1 LNHNV, CDR2 YYDKDF (reference sequence).

The chain combines TRBV15 with TRBJ1-2, with a tentative D call TRBD1 (5 bases). The sample consisted of whole blood, taken in connection with sensitization to the hapten diphenylcyclopropenone (DPC). The sequence was collected from a woman between 50 and 59 years old with alopecia areata. Some clones in this sample may be carry-over from other donors' samples. For the CDR3, the DNA is TGTGCCACCAGCAGAGATTCGGCCGGGGCGCGGGGCTACACCTTC. It specifies CATSRDSAGARGYTF.